This T cell receptor (beta chain) was observed in a study of blood T cell repertoires in COVID-19. Looking at the study overall: Italy, Spain and the United States were the sources of the convalescent and acute COVID-19 samples. The cDNA or gDNA used as material had been derived from T cells, B-cell-depleted T cells, or PBMCs.

Followed over time, Seattle patients had been enrolled while infection was active. Profiled with immunoSEQ multiplex PCR; TCRdb holds only in-frame clones, not every one. The profile shows over 450,000 clones, about 91% of them singletons. This CDR3 is 15 amino acids long. In germline, CDR1 is MNHNS, CDR2 SASEGT. J lost 2 bases, V lost 6 bases, and 5 bases had no gene match. The sample taken for sequencing was peripheral blood. The chain has TRBV6-1 and TRBJ2-7; 12 nucleotides match TRBD2. The sequence came from a man in his late teens or twenties with COVID-19, enrolled during active disease. The CDR3: CASSLLAGGPYEQYF. The CDR3 nucleotides are TGTGCCAGCAGCCTTCTAGCGGGAGGGCCCTACGAGCAGTACTTC.